A single sample gave rise to the 17 T cell receptor beta chains below, sequenced in a study of blood T cell repertoires in COVID-19. Some clones are missing from TCRdb's copy, which holds only in-frame ones; the method was immunoSEQ multiplex PCR. Among 75,000 to 95,000 clones listed, 87% were seen once. The material sequenced was peripheral blood. The receptors stem from a man aged 55 to 70 with acute or convalescent COVID-19.

The V gene is TRBV19, the J gene TRBJ2-1; D may be TRBD2 (6 bases). The CDR3 covers 14 residues. CDR1 is LNHDA and CDR2 is SQIVND in the germline V gene (reference sequence). Deletions cut 4 bases from V and 3 bases from J, with 10 bases between. DNA for the CDR3: TGTGCCAGTAGTAGCGGGAACATCTACAATGAGCAGTTCTTC. The encoded protein is CASSSGNIYNEQFF.

This sequence joins TRBV6-2 or TRBV6-3 and TRBJ2-7; no clear D. The length of the CDR3 is 13 residues. Germline V gene data show CDR1 as MNHEY and CDR2 as SVGEGT. Trimming removed 5 bases at V and 0 bases at J, with 8 bases between. The CDR3 sequence: CASSPPSSYEQYF. Written as DNA, the CDR3 is TGTGCCAGCAGTCCCCCCAGCTCCTACGAGCAGTACTTC.

This clone was counted between two and nine times. This chain connects TRBV9 to TRBJ2-7, with no clear D. Germline-derived CDR1 and CDR2 are SGDLS and YYNGEE. The CDR3 runs to 14 residues. V lost 0 bases to trimming and J lost 6 bases, with 13 bases between them. The CDR3 DNA sequence: TGTGCCAGCAGCGTAGAGTCTGTGGCCCGCGAGCAGTACTTC. Its translation: CASSVESVAREQYF.

The rearrangement joins TRBV7-8 to TRBJ1-4; D remains unclear. Trimming left V 5 bases short and J 3 bases short, with 16 bases between. The CDR3 contains 16 residues. CDR1 and CDR2 from the germline V gene are SGHVS and FQNEAQ. This CDR3 is CASSRAGGSSNEKLFF. CDR3 DNA sequence: TGTGCCAGCAGCAGAGCCGGTGGGAGCTCTAATGAAAAACTGTTTTTT.

The chain recombines TRBV29-1 with TRBJ1-4; TRBD1 matches 9 bases. CDR1 is SQVTM and CDR2 is ANQGSEA in the germline V gene. This CDR3 spans 14 amino acids. V shed 7 bases, J shed 4 bases, and the junction held 7 bases outside the gene matches. The CDR3 region is CSGLGTGNNEKLFF. CDR3 coding DNA: TGCAGCGGACTCGGGACAGGGAATAATGAAAAACTGTTTTTT.

With regard to this clone: Other DNA sequences of this sample code for an identical CDR3. V gene TRBV5-6 combines with J gene TRBJ1-1, with D perhaps matching TRBD1 (5 bases). CDR3 size: 14 residues. V lost 3 bases, J lost 2 bases, and 11 bases lay in between. Germline loops: CDR1 SGHDT, CDR2 YYEEEE. In nucleotides, the CDR3 is TGTGCCAGCAGCTCCGGGACTGCTAACACTGAAGCTTTCTTT. This codes for CASSSGTANTEAFF.

The chain carries TRBV7-6 and TRBJ2-5; TRBD2 matches 13 bases. Germline V CDR1 and CDR2: SGHVS, FNYEAQ. The CDR3 is made up of 18 amino acids. After removal of 0 bases from V and 5 bases from J, the junction contained 9 bases not matched to a gene. This CDR3 is CASSLAFTGTSGVETQYF. Written as DNA, the CDR3 is TGTGCCAGCAGCTTAGCCTTTACCGGGACTAGCGGGGTGGAGACCCAGTACTTC. Full variable domain (outside the CDR3, taken from reference TRBV7-6 and TRBJ2-5): GAGVSQSPRYKVTKRGQDVALRCDPISGHVSLYWYRQALGQGPEFLTYFNYEAQQDKSGLPNDRFSAERPEGSISTLTIQRTEQRDSAMYRCASSLAFTGTSGVETQYFGPGTRLLVL.

This chain links TRBV7-2 with TRBJ2-5, with TRBD1 as a possible D gene (5 bases). There are 13 residues in the CDR3. Per the germline V gene, CDR1 is SGHTA and CDR2 is FQGNSA. V was trimmed by 4 bases and J by 5 bases, leaving 11 bases between them. In DNA, the CDR3 is TGTGCCAGCAGCTCAGACAGATACGAGACCCAGTACTTC. This sequence encodes CASSSDRYETQYF.

The chain uses TRBV18 and TRBJ1-5; 7 bases align to TRBD1. The CDR3 extends over 18 amino acids. Unmatched junction bases numbered 13, after V lost 3 bases and J lost 2 bases. Germline lookup yields CDR1 KGHSH and CDR2 LQKENI. CDR3 sequence reads: CASSPDRVPAKGNQPQHF. The CDR3 coding sequence is TGTGCCAGCTCACCCGACAGGGTGCCGGCCAAGGGCAATCAGCCCCAGCATTTT.

The chain employs TRBV23-1 and TRBJ2-7, with 7 bases identical to TRBD1. TRBV23-1 is an ORF for which the function is uncertain. V was clipped by 3 bases and J by 6 bases; unmatched bases: 14. The CDR3 extends over 16 amino acids. The CDR3: CASSQRPGQRISEQYF. CDR3 nucleotides: TGCGCCAGCAGTCAGCGTCCGGGACAGAGGATATCCGAGCAGTACTTC.

The chain joins TRBV9 to TRBJ2-5, with 7 bases fitting TRBD2. CDR1 and CDR2 (germline): SGDLS, YYNGEE. This CDR3 has 18 amino acids. V was clipped by 0 bases and J by 5 bases; unmatched bases: 16. CDR3 amino acids: CASSVAPGGGGIGETQYF. The CDR3, as DNA: TGTGCCAGCAGCGTAGCCCCAGGCGGCGGGGGTATAGGGGAGACCCAGTACTTC. Supplemented by reference TRBV9 and TRBJ2-5, the full variable domain reads DSGVTQTPKHLITATGQRVTLRCSPRSGDLSVYWYQQSLDQGLQFLIQYYNGEERAKGNILERFSAQQFPDLHSELNLSSLELGDSALYFCASSVAPGGGGIGETQYFGPGTRLLVL.

The chain recombines TRBV12-3 or TRBV12-4 with TRBJ2-1, with D possibly matching TRBD2 (6 bases). The V gene lost 5 bases and the J gene lost 13 bases, with 12 bases spanning the gap. The CDR3 length is 11 residues. CDR3 sequence (DNA): TGTGCCAGCAGTGTCCGGGAGTCACAGTTCTTC. It specifies CASSVRESQFF.

The genes are TRBV7-2 and TRBJ1-2, with D possibly matching TRBD1 (6 bases). The V end lost 1 base, the J end lost 6 bases, and 12 bases lay between the germline ends. CDR3 length equals 14 residues. Germline V gene lookup returns CDR1 SGHTA and CDR2 FQGNSA. CDR3 coding DNA: TGTGCCAGCAGCTTAGACTGGACAGTGGATGGCTACACCTTC. Protein: CASSLDWTVDGYTF.

This chain joins TRBV2 and TRBJ1-1, with 7 bases that match TRBD1. Trimming removed 5 bases from V and 4 bases from J; junction bases left unmatched: 7. Germline lookup yields CDR1 SNHLY and CDR2 FYNNEI. This CDR3 has 14 amino acids. CDR3 in amino acids: CASSRQGRITEAFF. DNA of the CDR3: TGTGCCAGCAGTAGACAGGGAAGGATCACTGAAGCTTTCTTT.

V usage is TRBV10-2 and J usage is TRBJ2-3, with 9 bases fitting TRBD1. The CDR3 runs to 14 residues. CDR1 and CDR2 from the germline V gene are WSHSY and SAAADI. V gave up 5 bases and J gave up 1 base; unmatched junction bases: 1. The CDR3 sequence is CASSNRGRTDTQYF. CDR3 DNA sequence: TGCGCCAGCAGTAACAGGGGGCGCACAGATACGCAGTATTTT.

The chain uses TRBV15 and TRBJ2-7; 8 nucleotides agree with TRBD1. This CDR3 spans 17 amino acids. Per germline, CDR1 LNHNV and CDR2 YYDKDF (reference sequence). With V trimmed by 1 base and J by 2 bases, 10 bases remained unmatched. The chain's CDR3 is CATSRARPGQGAYEQYF. The CDR3 DNA follows: TGTGCCACCAGCAGAGCCCGTCCTGGACAGGGCGCCTACGAGCAGTACTTC.

The chain recombines TRBV4-2 with TRBJ1-2, with TRBD1 matching 7 bases. This CDR3 comprises 17 residues. Germline trimming cut 0 bases from V and 7 bases from J; bases unmatched to any gene: 14. CDR1 is LGHNA, CDR2 YNFKEQ, per germline. The DNA for the CDR3 is TGTGCCAGCAGCCAAGAAGTCCAACTAACAGGGGAGTTTGGCTACACCTTC. Translating it yields CASSQEVQLTGEFGYTF.